These 7 T cell receptor beta chains originate from one sample sequenced in a study of vaccination and CD4 T cells after COVID-19. Their antigens are not known. The Oncomine TCR Beta short-read assay sequenced DNA from cultured CD4+ T cells. One entry per CDR3 protein, called by TCRdb with MiXCR from the PCR reads. The repertoire holds approximately 10,000 distinct CDR3 sequences, with roughly 47% as singletons. Treatment described: approximately nine-day PBMC culture with coronavirus spike peptide pools or control peptides (ViraFEST assay). Source material: CD4+ T cells from blood, cultured in vitro. The receptors come from a human donor who had recovered from COVID-19.

The gene calls are TRBV7-8 and TRBJ1-6; D gene uncertain. V shed 1 base and J shed 10 bases, with 5 bases lying between them. Germline lookup yields CDR1 SGHVS and CDR2 FQNEAQ. The CDR3 contains 12 residues. CDR3 coding DNA: TGTGCCAGCAGCTTAGAGCGATCACCCCTCCACTTT. This sequence encodes CASSLERSPLHF.

The rearrangement uses TRBV19 and TRBJ2-7; 10 bases agree with TRBD1. J lost 4 bases, V lost 3 bases, and 9 bases had no gene match. This CDR3 is built from 16 residues. The V gene's germline CDR1 is LNHDA and CDR2 SQIVND (reference sequence). The CDR3 nucleotides read TGTGCCAGTAGTATTGGGACAGGGGAGGGTTTGTACGAGCAGTACTTC. Translated, it gives CASSIGTGEGLYEQYF.

The V and J genes are TRBV10-2 and TRBJ2-3; the D gene is possibly TRBD2 (5 bases). CDR1 is WSHSY, CDR2 SAAADI, per germline. The CDR3 consists of 15 residues. The V end lost 4 bases, the J end lost 2 bases, and 13 bases lay between the germline ends. CDR3 coding DNA: TGCGCCAGCAGTGTAGAAGGACGGGACACAGATACGCAGTATTTT. Encoded protein: CASSVEGRDTDTQYF.

The chain carries TRBV5-5 and TRBJ1-1; D ambiguous. This CDR3 has 14 amino acids. Germline CDR1 and CDR2: SGHKS and YYEKEE (reference sequence). With 1 base removed from V and 4 bases from J, the gap between germline ends came to 11 bases. The CDR3 spells CASSLIEGGTEAFF. CDR3 DNA: TGTGCCAGCAGCTTGATCGAGGGCGGCACTGAAGCTTTCTTT.

This clonotype is labeled as medium-sized. The rearrangement uses TRBV11-2 and TRBJ1-6; no clear D gene. The V end was cut by 5 bases, the J end by 0 bases, with 5 bases between. This CDR3 comprises 14 residues. CDR1 and CDR2 from the germline V gene are SGHAT and FQNNGV. CDR3 coding DNA: TGTGCCAGCAGCCCGAGCTCCTATAATTCACCCCTCCACTTT. Its protein product is CASSPSSYNSPLHF.

This clonotype was observed once. The chain joins TRBV12-3 or TRBV12-4 to TRBJ2-3, with 8 bases matching TRBD2. The V segment lost 7 bases and the J segment 6 bases; nucleotides outside the gene matches: 6. The CDR3 extends over 13 amino acids. In DNA form, the CDR3 reads TGTGCCAGCACCACGGGGGGGCGGGATACGCAGTATTTT. Its protein product is CASTTGGRDTQYF.

The rearrangement uses TRBV11-3 and TRBJ2-5, with D possibly being TRBD1 (5 bases). Trimming removed 1 base from V and 2 bases from J, with 17 bases in between. The V gene's germline CDR1 is SGHNT and CDR2 YENEEA. The CDR3 is 17 residues long. The CDR3 DNA reads TGTGCCAGCAGCTTAGGGGCATGGTCAGGGCAACAAGAGACCCAGTACTTC. Amino acid sequence: CASSLGAWSGQQETQYF.